Sequencing of this TCR beta chain was carried out in a study of shared T cell receptors in the human thymus. Trimming cost V 4 bases and J 2 bases, with 15 bases left between them. The CDR3 extends over 15 amino acids. Germline CDR1 reads SGHAT; CDR2 reads FQNNGV. The table lists this clone with a count of one. TCRdb keeps only in-frame clones here, not all; method: immunoSEQ multiplex PCR. The sample shows more than 550,000 clones, around 87% of them seen only once. These same data were also listed under a study on human thymus T cells. That report notes: The thymus was resected at corrective cardiac surgery. What appeared biased in thymic and blood repertoires was the usage of V and J genes. Unrelated individuals had highly overlapping thymic repertoires, as reported in related research.

The clonotype was recovered from a boy in the first two years of life with a congenital heart defect. The rearrangement uses TRBV11-2 and TRBJ2-7; the D gene is possibly TRBD1 (6 bases). The sequenced sample consisted of thymocytes. CDR3 in DNA: TGTGCCAGCAGCTCCAGGACAGCCAAAACCTACGAGCAGTACTTC. As protein: CASSSRTAKTYEQYF.